The sequence of this TCR beta chain was determined in a study of cytomegalovirus exposure and HLA in healthy donors. Trimming removed 6 bases from V and 0 bases from J; junction bases left unmatched: 6. The CDR3 runs to 15 residues. Germline V lookup: CDR1 KGHSH, CDR2 LQKENI. The PCR was carried out with 60 Vbeta primers and 13 Jbeta primers. Measured with immunoSEQ multiplex PCR; TCRdb has only the in-frame clones, and not every one. The sample records some 200,000 clones, over 70% being singletons. This chain links TRBV18 with TRBJ1-2; 8 nucleotides line up with TRBD1. This TCR derives from a man aged 50 to 60 in good health and CMV-seronegative. The sequenced sample consisted of PBMCs. In nucleotides, the CDR3 is TGTGCCAGCTCCGGACAGGGATTCGCTAACTATGGCTACACCTTC. Translating it yields CASSGQGFANYGYTF.